This T cell receptor beta chain derives from a study of blood T cell repertoires in COVID-19. TCRdb's table, derived via immunoSEQ multiplex PCR, lists solely in-frame clones and lacks some. The top ten clones hold more than 8% of a sample with hundreds of thousands of clones, about 86% of them seen once. The sample taken for sequencing was peripheral blood. The clonotype originates from a woman between 45 and 65 years old with acute or convalescent COVID-19.

The DNA of the CDR3 is TGTGCCAGCAGTTTGGGGGGGGGAATTCAGGGCGAGCAGTACTTC. The encoded protein is CASSLGGGIQGEQYF. The chain couples TRBV27 to TRBJ2-7, with TRBD2 matching 7 bases. Trimming at V came to 3 bases and at J to 6 bases, leaving 11 bases not matched to a gene. The germline CDR1 and CDR2 sequences are MNHEY and SMNVEV (reference sequence). The CDR3 has 15 amino acids.